Listed here are 18 T cell receptor beta chains from one sample, sequenced in a study of blood T cell repertoires in COVID-19. Generated by immunoSEQ multiplex PCR, the TCRdb table keeps only in-frame clones and is missing some. Here the sample spans 130,000 or so clones, around nine tenths being singletons. Sequenced material: peripheral blood. These TCRs come from a woman in her 70s with COVID-19, enrolled during active disease.

The V gene is TRBV7-2, the J gene TRBJ1-2; a possible D gene is TRBD1 (6 bases). The germline gives CDR1 SGHTA, CDR2 FQGNSA. The CDR3 has 16 amino acids. V was clipped by 0 bases and J by 5 bases, with 16 bases between them. The DNA of the CDR3 is TGTGCCAGCAGCTTAGCGCTTGCAGGGGTAGTATATGGCTACACCTTC. This codes for CASSLALAGVVYGYTF. The full variable domain, rest sourced from reference TRBV7-2 and TRBJ1-2, is GAGVSQSPSNKVTEKGKDVELRCDPISGHTALYWYRQSLGQGLEFLIYFQGNSAPDKSGLPSDRFSAERTGGSVSTLTIQRTQQEDSAVYLCASSLALAGVVYGYTFGSGTRLTVV.

The chain has TRBV3-1 (or the pseudogene TRBV3-2) and TRBJ1-1, with no clear D. CDR1 and CDR2 (germline): LGHDT, YNNKEL (reference sequence). This CDR3 spans 15 amino acids. Trimming removed 2 bases at V and 7 bases at J, with 17 bases between. Written as DNA, the CDR3 is TGTGCCAGCAGCCAAAATGCCAGGACGGGATATGAAGCTTTCTTT. It codes for CASSQNARTGYEAFF.

The chain couples TRBV18 to TRBJ1-1, with 8 bases lining up with TRBD1. Looked up from germline, CDR1 is KGHSH and CDR2 is LQKENI. CDR3 length: 15 amino acids. V shed 3 bases and J 3 bases; nucleotides not matched to a gene: 6. CDR3 amino acids: CASSPQQGEDTEAFF. CDR3 nucleotide sequence: TGTGCCAGCTCACCTCAACAGGGGGAGGACACTGAAGCTTTCTTT.

The genes are TRBV5-1 and TRBJ1-2, with 7 bases lining up with TRBD1. Looked up from germline, CDR1 is SGHRS and CDR2 is YFSETQ. The CDR3 length is 15 residues. With 3 bases clipped from V and 2 bases from J, the junction kept 7 bases outside the gene matches. Here the CDR3 reads CASSWVGTANYGYTF. CDR3 bases: TGCGCCAGCAGCTGGGTCGGGACAGCAAACTATGGCTACACCTTC.

CDR3 protein: CASSFLGLAGDSSGANVLTF. The CDR3, as DNA: TGTGCCAGCAGTTTTCTTGGTCTAGCGGGGGATAGCTCTGGGGCCAACGTCCTGACTTTC. The rearrangement uses TRBV28 and TRBJ2-6; 10 nucleotides match TRBD2. This CDR3 contains 20 residues. J lost 0 bases, V lost 3 bases, and 11 bases had no gene match. Germline V CDR1 and CDR2: MDHEN, SYDVKM.

This clone was seen just once. The chain is built from TRBV24-1 and TRBJ2-5, with 11 bases identical to TRBD1. Germline trimming cut 5 bases from V and 5 bases from J; bases unmatched to any gene: 3. CDR1 KGHDR and CDR2 SFDVKD come from the germline V gene. CDR3 length equals 14 residues. CDR3 DNA: TGTGCCACCAGTGGGACAGGGGGCCAGGAGACCCAGTACTTC. Residues: CATSGTGGQETQYF.

This chain uses TRBV30 with TRBJ1-1; no reliable D call. Trimming removed 3 bases from V and 6 bases from J, with 14 bases in between. Germline V CDR1 and CDR2: GTSNPN, SVGIG (reference sequence). This CDR3 is built from 13 residues. The CDR3: CAWSPGPTAEAFF. The CDR3 nucleotides read TGTGCCTGGAGCCCAGGCCCGACGGCTGAAGCTTTCTTT.

The V gene is TRBV27, the J gene TRBJ1-4; 9 bases fit TRBD1. The CDR3 runs to 14 residues. CDR1 is MNHEY and CDR2 is SMNVEV in the germline V gene (reference sequence). V lost 6 bases, J lost 8 bases, and 7 bases stayed unmatched. In DNA, the CDR3 is TGTGCCAGCAGCGGGACAGGGCTCGGCGAAAAACTGTTTTTT. This gives the protein CASSGTGLGEKLFF.

The chain couples TRBV18 to TRBJ1-1; weak D call: TRBD1 (5 bases). The CDR3 runs 13 residues. Per the germline V gene, CDR1 is KGHSH and CDR2 is LQKENI. Trimming pared 6 bases from V and 5 bases from J, leaving 13 bases between. CDR3 nucleotide sequence: TGTGCCAGCTCCCAGGGCGGTGAGACTGAAGCTTTCTTT. It is translated as CASSQGGETEAFF.

CDR3: CASRRQGRDQPQHF. Written as DNA, the CDR3 is TGTGCCAGCAGAAGACAGGGGCGAGATCAGCCCCAGCATTTT. V is TRBV28 and J is TRBJ1-5; 8 bases are a match to TRBD1. V shed 6 bases, J shed 5 bases, and the junction held 6 bases outside the gene matches. The CDR3 consists of 14 residues. Germline V CDR1 and CDR2: MDHEN, SYDVKM.

The chain combines TRBV5-1 with TRBJ2-2; a weak D match, TRBD2 (5 bases). V was clipped by 4 bases and J by 4 bases, with 11 bases between them. The CDR3 is 14 amino acids. Germline CDR1 is SGHRS and CDR2 is YFSETQ. CDR3 sequence reads: CASSRGVSTGELFF. In DNA, the CDR3 is TGCGCCAGCAGCCGGGGAGTTTCCACCGGGGAGCTGTTTTTT.

This rearrangement joins TRBV5-1 to TRBJ1-6; 7 bases match TRBD1. The J segment lost 10 bases and the V segment lost 4 bases, leaving 8 bases of the junction unmatched. This CDR3 spans 14 amino acids. Germline loops: CDR1 SGHRS, CDR2 YFSETQ. Here the CDR3 reads CASSRWDSDSPLHF. CDR3 DNA: TGCGCCAGCAGCAGATGGGACAGTGACTCACCCCTCCACTTT.

The chain combines TRBV7-9 with TRBJ1-2, with TRBD1 matching 7 bases. There are 15 residues in the CDR3. Germline values: CDR1 SEHNR, CDR2 FQNEAQ (reference sequence). After removal of 5 bases from V and 3 bases from J, the junction contained 9 bases not matched to a gene. As DNA, the CDR3 is TGTGCCAGCAGCCCCGGGCGGGGACAGCACTATGGCTACACCTTC. This sequence encodes CASSPGRGQHYGYTF. Together with reference TRBV7-9 and TRBJ1-2, the CDR3 gives the full variable domain: DTGVSQNPRHKITKRGQNVTFRCDPISEHNRLYWYRQTLGQGPEFLTYFQNEAQLEKSRLLSDRFSAERPKGSFSTLEIQRTEQGDSAMYLCASSPGRGQHYGYTFGSGTRLTVV.

CDR3 nucleotide sequence: TGTGCCAGCAGCCCCATGAGATACCGAGAACAGGGGAACTACGAGCAGTACTTC. It is translated as CASSPMRYREQGNYEQYF. The gene calls are TRBV4-2 and TRBJ2-7, with TRBD1 matching 7 bases. This CDR3 region has 18 residues. From germline, CDR1 is LGHNA and CDR2 YNFKEQ. Trimming removed 4 bases from V and 3 bases from J; junction bases left unmatched: 18.

The rearrangement joins TRBV6-4 to TRBJ1-6, with 8 bases identical to TRBD1. CDR1 MRHNA and CDR2 SNTAGT come from the germline V gene. The CDR3 totals 13 residues. With 8 bases clipped from V and 7 bases from J, the junction kept 4 bases outside the gene matches. CDR3 bases: TGTGCCAGCGCGACAGGGGAAAATTCACCCCTCCACTTT. It encodes CASATGENSPLHF.

CDR3 DNA: TGTGCCAGCTCATCCCATTCGGGAGATACGCAGTATTTT. Protein sequence: CASSSHSGDTQYF. The V gene is TRBV18, the J gene TRBJ2-3, with D unresolved. Germline V gene lookup returns CDR1 KGHSH and CDR2 LQKENI. CDR3 length: 13 residues. The V end was cut by 5 bases, the J end by 5 bases, with 11 bases between.

V and J are TRBV5-6 and TRBJ2-7; TRBD2 is a possible D gene (7 bases). Trimming shortened V by 4 bases and J by 5 bases, and 13 bases separated the two germline ends. Germline CDR1 reads SGHDT; CDR2 reads YYEEEE. This CDR3 is built from 13 residues. The DNA for the CDR3 is TGTGCCAGCAGCCGTAGGGGGAGGGACGAGCAGTACTTC. It codes for CASSRRGRDEQYF. Variable domain in full (rest from reference TRBV5-6 and TRBJ2-7): DAGVTQSPTHLIKTRGQQVTLRCSPKSGHDTVSWYQQALGQGPQFIFQYYEEEERQRGNFPDRFSGHQFPNYSSELNVNALLLGDSALYLCASSRRGRDEQYFGPGTRLTVT.

The chain uses TRBV5-6 and TRBJ1-4; D is unclear. Germline values: CDR1 SGHDT, CDR2 YYEEEE. The CDR3 has 17 residues. The V gene lost 4 bases and the J gene lost 0 bases, with 16 bases spanning the gap. The CDR3 sequence: CASSPRKMAATNEKLFF. The CDR3 DNA reads as TGTGCCAGCAGCCCACGCAAGATGGCGGCAACTAATGAAAAACTGTTTTTT. Full variable domain (outside the CDR3, taken from reference TRBV5-6 and TRBJ1-4): DAGVTQSPTHLIKTRGQQVTLRCSPKSGHDTVSWYQQALGQGPQFIFQYYEEEERQRGNFPDRFSGHQFPNYSSELNVNALLLGDSALYLCASSPRKMAATNEKLFFGSGTQLSVL.